This TCR beta chain was recovered during a study of shared clonotypes between healthy human individuals (TCRdb year 2020). A note on the overall study: A couple of women and a few men aged 18 to 49 years were included in the cohort. Different laboratories and diverse techniques were used to prepare libraries and sequence TCR repertoires, to increase sequencing depth and limit assay-specific biases. Per donor, leukapheresis produced somewhere between about 0.9 and 10 billion PBMCs. For each donor, three plates each were used for CD4 naive and CD4 memory, two plates were used for CD8 naive, and one plate was used for CD8 memory. To estimate repertoire size and how much clonotypes are shared between individuals, the study performed deep sequencing of blood TCR repertoires from a handful of healthy adults.

CD8 naive samples consisted of CD45RO-negative cells that were positively selected for CCR7, yielding a CD45RA+CCR7+ population without TemRA cells. The donors were healthy, HIV-negative adults with no recently reported acute infections or vaccinations. Every donor was a Caucasian adult living in Nashville, Tennessee, USA. After blood collection by leukapheresis, PBMCs were isolated using Ficoll-Histopaque density gradient centrifugation and then cryopreserved in the vapor phase of liquid nitrogen. Analytical flow cytometry was used to check the purity and quantity of every magnetically sorted T cell population. Genomic DNA was isolated from every sorted fraction and measured by UV absorbance on a Nanodrop 2000c. Details on this clone: This clone's antigen is unknown. Per-base qualities were not stored, and no clone one base away is much larger.

The research as a whole found: Because the study included only a small number of donors, the genetic and exposure-history diversity represented was limited. Incomplete sequencing was indicated by rarefaction of sorted-subset datasets, despite the large sequencing depth. Clonotypes shared by all four sorted-subset donors showed higher generation probabilities than non-shared clonotypes. Across a handful of donors, roughly 5% of naive CD4, roughly 3.5% of naive CD8, around 2.5% of memory CD4, and around 0.4% of memory CD8 clonotypes were shared. Based on pairwise subsampling, the degree of clonotype sharing among donors was expected to be affected by sequencing depth. Sampling was restricted to blood, and TCR repertoires in tissue are likely to differ from TCR repertoires in blood. Naive subsets generally had larger estimated clonotype richness than memory subsets did.

TCR CDR3 regions were amplified from genomic DNA by multiplex PCR using the deep immunoSEQ assay. Extracted genomic DNA from each cell subset was spread evenly across all wells of several immunoSEQ 96-well plates, with each plate serving as a replicate. For sorted subsets, about 210 ng of genomic DNA, equivalent to roughly 33,000 T cell genomes, went into each replicate PCR. The purified libraries were quantified using a Qubit 3.0 fluorometer, sized with a Bioanalyzer 2100, and then quantified again using the KAPA Library Quantification kit. Every immunoSEQ 96-well plate was sequenced on a separate single-read 150-cycle Illumina NextSeq 550 flow cell. The published analysis was carried out like this. Because the immunoSEQ output held only junctional sequences and lacked quality scores, the filtering could not match the filtering applied to full-length reads. Sequences were annotated with PyIR, a Python wrapper for IgBLAST v1.9, using IMGT germline references to assign V/J genes and CDR3. Reads with weak V/J assignments (E-value above 1e-6), missing CDR3, stop codons, out-of-frame junctions, or ambiguous translated residues were removed. A V3J clonotype was defined by an identical inferred V gene, J gene, and CDR3 amino acid sequence. The percentage overlap between two repertoires was calculated by dividing the number of shared unique clonotypes by the size of the smaller repertoire. Three approaches were used to assess repertoire richness: RTK rarefaction, the Chao1 estimator, and Recon v2.1 estimates of unobserved clonotypes. OLGA was used to compute generation probabilities for all TCRbeta clonotypes that the gDNA method yielded from four donors. The table was pulled from immuneACCESS by TCRdb, which kept in-frame rearrangements only. Such tables lose some clones; where checked, under half of the loss comes from unresolved V genes, and the rest has no known cause. V, J and clone size derive from that table, while D and trimming were established from the DNA sequence. The sample table contains fewer than 850,000 clones; only one count was recorded for around 96% of them. The ten largest clones represent over 0.2% of the sample.

V drops 7 bases and J drops 2 bases, leaving 13 bases in between. CDR1 and CDR2 were assigned from the germline V gene as MDHEN and SYDVKM. The CDR3 runs 14 residues from the cysteine to the phenylalanine. CDR3 DNA is the only sequence kept; it has 42 bases, read in frame from the first base. The source material was naive CD8+ T cells sorted from blood. The label giving this sample's cell subset or site can be read as: CD45RA+CCR7+. The receptor was isolated from a man aged 30 to 45 in good health. The receptor chain draws on TRBV28 and TRBJ2-3; the D gene remains uncertain. The base sequence is TGTGCCAGCACGGAGAGAGGTCTCACAGATACGCAGTATTTT. Translated, this is CASTERGLTDTQYF.